This entry describes one TCR beta chain. These data are taken from a study of long-term antiretroviral therapy in people with HIV. The assay, immunoSEQ v3.0, was run at survey level. The data were produced by immunoSEQ multiplex PCR, yet TCRdb's version contains in-frame clones alone and is incomplete. The data contain 20,000 to 25,000 clones, just over 85% of them seen just once; the ten biggest clones take up about 4.6%. Germline CDR1 reads LNHDA; CDR2 reads SQIVND (reference sequence). The ends were cut back, 3 bases at V and 7 bases at J, with 15 bases in the middle. The CDR3 consists of 14 residues. From each donor, at least one pre-ART PBMC sample and at least two post-ART PBMC samples were obtained.

The gene calls are TRBV19 and TRBJ1-1; a possible D gene is TRBD1 (5 bases). This sequence was found in a man in his 60s with HIV. The sequencing here drew on unsorted PBMCs, taken 1.3 years after starting antiretroviral therapy. CDR3 bases: TGTGCCAGTAGTATGCCCCCGGGACGGCGTGAAGCTTTCTTT. As protein: CASSMPPGRREAFF.